The present entry profiles one TCR beta chain with its context. The clone's antigen remains unknown. Base qualities are not provided; no much larger clone lies one nucleotide away. This sample was taken from a study of blood T cell repertoires in COVID-19 (dated by TCRdb to the early 2020s). The study in broad terms: The collaborator samples originated in the United States, Italy and Spain and spanned the acute and convalescent phases of COVID-19. The material from the prospective study consisted of cDNA or gDNA derived from T cells, B-cell-depleted T cells, or PBMCs. Deeply sampled blood TCRbeta repertoires from subjects exposed to, actively infected with, or recovered from COVID-19 were included in the dataset. The repertoires were made available in a free public database intended to serve as a resource for research on the immune response to SARS-CoV-2. The samples were drawn from the first 160 participants of the ongoing ImmuneRACE study and from 950 to 1,500 subjects provided by 6 global collaborators. A de-identified subject ID, COVID-19 status, age in years and sex were almost always included in the sample metadata. Where HLA class I and class II types were available, the types were taken from metadata supplied by the sample provider, not from assay-based typing. What the work shows at the level of the full study, not this receptor alone: How much clinical and demographic metadata was included differed by source and by participant, and the metadata was provided uncurated.

Collaborating institutions collected whole blood in K2EDTA tubes following their own protocols. For TCRbeta analysis, collaborators shipped samples as frozen whole blood, isolated PBMCs, or DNA extracted from either of those sample types. TCRbeta CDR3 regions were amplified from genomic DNA by means of the immunoSEQ Assay, a bias-controlled multiplex PCR. In the original analysis: The number of nucleated cells in each sample was estimated by amplification of reference gene primers within the assay. To quantify the absolute abundance of each unique TCRbeta CDR3 rearrangement, sequence reads were collapsed and filtered. For each sample, productive Simpson clonality was calculated as the square root of Simpson's diversity index over productive rearrangements. TCRdb took this table from immuneACCESS and kept in-frame rearrangements with V and J called. Such tables lack part of the clones; where checked against another copy, unresolved V genes explain under half of the gap, and the rest is unexplained. The V and J calls and clone size were taken over from that table, and D and trimming were inferred from the DNA. This sample comprises under 250,000 clones, around 80% of them detected only once. The ten largest account for roughly 12% of the sample.

Per the germline V gene (reference sequence), MNHEY is the CDR1 and SMNVEV is the CDR2. Reading from cysteine to phenylalanine, the CDR3 counts 13 amino acids. The sequence is cut down to CDR3 DNA, 39 bases in frame from base 1. Trimming removed 1 base from V and 7 bases from J, leaving 11 bases between the germline ends. This receptor was taken from a human donor in a cohort sampled during active COVID-19. The sequence is built from TRBV27 and TRBJ2-7, with TRBD2 tentatively as D gene (7 bases match). Sequencing was carried out using peripheral blood. This receptor carries the CDR3 CASSLLGGGEQYF. The nucleotide sequence reads as follows: TGTGCCAGCAGTTTATTAGGGGGGGGAGAGCAGTACTTC.